The rows below give T cell receptor beta chains drawn from one sample of a study of CD8 T cells in ankylosing spondylitis. TCRdb passed the 5' RACE reads through MiXCR, listing each CDR3 protein once. The table lists around 770,000 distinct CDR3 sequences, roughly 19% of them singletons, with over 15% in the top ten. The material sequenced was blood, either unsorted or a sorted T cell fraction (not recorded which). The source of these receptors is a male donor with ankylosing spondylitis. Both conserved end residues are part of each CDR3. The order of the fields is J gene, V gene, D gene, clone size, CDR3 protein, CDR3 DNA. The D gene is left open where the match is weak. Clone size is shown for a subset of rows, as once, few, many or a class of expanded clone.

TRBJ2-1 | TRBV5-6 | TRBD2 | - | CASSLEERGGFIEQFF | TGTGCCAGCAGCTTGGAGGAGCGGGGGGGATTTATTGAGCAGTTCTTC
TRBJ2-2 | TRBV5-1 | TRBD2 | - | CASSFRASGDGTGELFF | TGCGCCAGCAGCTTTCGAGCTAGCGGGGACGGGACGGGGGAGCTGTTTTTT
TRBJ2-7 | TRBV7-2 | - | many | CASSLSPPPGYEQYF | TGTGCCAGCAGCTTATCCCCCCCTCCCGGCTACGAGCAGTACTTC
TRBJ2-5 | TRBV5-1 | - | - | CASSPSEGETQYF | TGCGCCAGCAGCCCCAGCGAGGGGGAGACCCAGTACTTC
TRBJ1-3 | TRBV7-9 | TRBD1 | - | CASSLQQLDRVGNTIYF | TGTGCCAGCAGCCTCCAACAACTGGACAGGGTTGGAAACACCATATATTTT
TRBJ2-7 | TRBV28 | TRBD1 | few | CASSLYIGQGTYEQYF | TGTGCCAGCAGTTTATACATTGGACAGGGGACCTACGAGCAGTACTTC
TRBJ1-1 | TRBV5-4 | - | - | CASSFGESTEAFF | TGTGCCAGCAGCTTCGGGGAGAGCACTGAAGCTTTCTTT
TRBJ1-1 | TRBV5-1 | - | few | CASSWSGRGTEAFF | TGCGCCAGCAGCTGGTCAGGGCGGGGGACTGAAGCTTTCTTT
TRBJ2-7 | TRBV27 | - | few | CASGFGIMYEQYF | TGTGCCAGCGGATTCGGGATAATGTACGAGCAGTACTTC
TRBJ1-1 | TRBV30 | - | - | CAWSVGGEAFF | TGTGCCTGGAGTGTCGGGGGTGAAGCTTTCTTT
TRBJ2-7 | TRBV12-3/TRBV12-4 | - | - | CASSSMDNYEQYF | TGTGCCAGCAGTTCCATGGACAACTACGAGCAGTACTTC
TRBJ1-5 | TRBV6-1 | TRBD1 | once | CASRGTGLSQPQHF | TGTGCCAGCAGAGGGACAGGGTTAAGTCAGCCCCAGCATTTT
TRBJ2-2 | TRBV3-1 | - | - | CASSQNLVGGAGELFF | TGTGCCAGCAGCCAAAACCTAGTGGGGGGAGCCGGGGAGCTGTTTTTT
TRBJ2-3 | TRBV11-2 | TRBD2 | few | CASSLNSGSRKDTQYF | TGTGCCAGCAGCTTGAACAGCGGGAGTAGGAAAGATACGCAGTATTTT
TRBJ2-5 | TRBV7-2 | - | few | CASSLNFGETQYF | TGTGCCAGCAGCTTAAACTTCGGGGAGACCCAGTACTTC
TRBJ2-5 | TRBV7-2 | - | few | CASSLQRPPYQETQYF | TGTGCCAGCAGCTTACAGCGGCCCCCGTACCAAGAGACCCAGTACTTC
TRBJ1-5 | TRBV6-5 | TRBD1 | few | CASSSDRGLVQPQHF | TGTGCCAGCAGTTCAGACAGGGGGCTAGTTCAGCCCCAGCATTTT